Listed here are 2 T cell receptor beta chains from one sample, sequenced in a study of T cells in Graves' hyperthyroidism and ophthalmopathy. Regions amplified from RNA transcripts were the TCR beta CDR3 regions. HTBI primers were employed in a first-round RT-PCR of the TCR CDR3. Using its own MiXCR run on the multiplex PCR reads, TCRdb lists one record per CDR3 protein. Among more than 450,000 distinct CDR3 sequences listed, 14% were seen once. The source material was blood. Source of these receptors: a woman aged 40 to 50 with Graves' hyperthyroidism.

This chain connects TRBV4-1 to TRBJ2-5, with D hard to call. The CDR3 runs to 12 residues. Germline assignment: CDR1 MGHRA and CDR2 YSYEKL. The V gene lost 2 bases and the J gene lost 6 bases, with 7 bases spanning the gap. CDR3 sequence reads: CASSQKGQTQYF. Written as DNA, the CDR3 is TGCGCCAGCAGCCAAAAGGGCCAGACCCAGTACTTC.

The chain recombines TRBV19 with TRBJ2-1; tentatively, D is TRBD1 (5 bases). V was clipped by 4 bases and J by 9 bases, with 10 bases between them. CDR1 and CDR2 from the germline V gene are LNHDA and SQIVND (reference sequence). This CDR3 has 12 amino acids. CDR3 in DNA: TGTGCCAGTAGTACAGGGTATAGTGAGCAGTTCTTC. Translated, it gives CASSTGYSEQFF. The whole variable domain, remainder taken from reference TRBV19 and TRBJ2-1, is DGGITQSPKYLFRKEGQNVTLSCEQNLNHDAMYWYRQDPGQGLRLIYYSQIVNDFQKGDIAEGYSVSREKKESFPLTVTSAQKNPTAFYLCASSTGYSEQFFGPGTRLTVL.